The entry below gives a single T cell receptor beta chain sequence along with its context. Its matching antigen is unknown. TCRdb analysed the 5' RACE reads with MiXCR anew, one entry per CDR3 protein. This table has tens of thousands of distinct CDR3 sequences, approximately 8.9% appearing once. This CDR3 contains 15 residues. Deletions cut 5 bases from V and 3 bases from J, with 14 bases between. This sample is drawn from a study of CD8 T cells in ankylosing spondylitis. Study outcomes and limitations: Earlier studies detected some motif variants in reactive arthritis synovial fluid and blood. A TCR beta motif made of roughly eight highly homologous variants seemed typical of ankylosing spondylitis blood. It was reported that disease-linked clones were significantly enriched in matched ankylosing spondylitis synovial fluid. Peripheral blood samples showed relatively rare disease-linked clones, and these clones were CD8+.

The origin of this receptor is a male donor with ankylosing spondylitis. The sample comprised blood, either unsorted or a sorted T cell fraction (not recorded which). This chain connects TRBV12-3 or TRBV12-4 to TRBJ2-1; D perhaps matches TRBD1 (6 bases). Written as DNA, the CDR3 is TGTGCCAGCAGTGCGCAGGGGACGTACTACAATGAGCAGTTCTTC. It is translated as CASSAQGTYYNEQFF.